A selection of T cell receptor beta chains follows, all from one sample in a study of Graves' ophthalmopathy and Graves' hyperthyroidism. TCRdb analysed the multiplex PCR reads with MiXCR anew, one entry per CDR3 protein. Seen here are 650,000 to 900,000 distinct CDR3 sequences, roughly 40% observed once, and the top ten hold about 40%. The sequenced sample was peripheral blood. Receptors originate from an adult man with Graves' ophthalmopathy. CDR3s include the opening cysteine and the closing phenylalanine or tryptophan. The order of the fields is V gene, J gene, clone size, D gene, CDR3 DNA, CDR3 protein. The D gene is left open where the match is weak. Size is omitted from some rows. Given values are once, few, many or a class for expanded clones.

TRBV7-6	TRBJ1-4	many	.	TGTGCCAGCAGCTTAGATCTCGGCAAGTTAACAACTAATGAAAAACTGTTTTTT	CASSLDLGKLTTNEKLFF
TRBV29-1	TRBJ2-7	many	TRBD1	TGCAGCGCTAAGGACAGGGGGCTCTACGAGCAGTACTTC	CSAKDRGLYEQYF
TRBV5-6	TRBJ1-3	.	.	TGTGCCAGCAGCTTGGGGCCCAAAGGGCGCACTGGAAACACCATATATTTT	CASSLGPKGRTGNTIYF
TRBV7-2	TRBJ2-2	.	TRBD2	TGTGCCAGCAGCTTAGTAGCGGGGGACTCCACCGGGGAGCTGTTTTTT	CASSLVAGDSTGELFF
TRBV2	TRBJ2-7	many	.	TGTGCCAGCAAGGCCGGGGAGGCCTACGAGCAGTACTTC	CASKAGEAYEQYF
TRBV25-1	TRBJ1-1	.	.	TGTGCCAGCTCAGGACAAGGGGACACTGAAGCTCTCTTT	CASSGQGDTEALF
TRBV12-3/TRBV12-4	TRBJ2-5	.	.	TGTGCCAGCAGTTTCGGGGGACAGAAGATAGAGACCCAGTACTTC	CASSFGGQKIETQYF
TRBV19	TRBJ2-7	few	.	TGTGCCAGTAGCTTCGCGGGCATGGACTACGAGCAGTACTTC	CASSFAGMDYEQYF
TRBV11-2	TRBJ1-2	.	TRBD1	TGTGCCGGCAGCCCAAGTACAGGGGTCGGCTACACCTTC	CAGSPSTGVGYTF
TRBV2	TRBJ2-7	many	.	TGTACCAGTCTACCCTCCTACGAGCAGTACTTC	CTSLPSYEQYF
TRBV7-9	TRBJ2-7	.	.	TGTGCCAGCAGCTTAATATTAGACGGTTCGCAGTACTTC	CASSLILDGSQYF
TRBV24-1	TRBJ1-5	once	TRBD1	TGTGCCGCCAGCGACGGTAGACAGGGGGCACGGCAGCCCCAGCATTTT	CAASDGRQGARQPQHF
TRBV19	TRBJ1-1	few	TRBD1	TGTGCCAGTAGTATAGGACCGGGACAGGAGATGAACACTGAAGCTTTCTTT	CASSIGPGQEMNTEAFF
TRBV7-9	TRBJ2-7	few	.	TGTGCCAGCAGTTGGGGAGGTGGCAGGGGGACTTACGAGCAGTACTTC	CASSWGGGRGTYEQYF
TRBV10-3	TRBJ2-7	many	.	TGTGCCAGCGGTCGCAGCGATAACTACGAGCAGTACTTC	CASGRSDNYEQYF
TRBV4-1	TRBJ1-1	.	.	TGCGCCAGCAGCCCGAAGGGGGTTGGTGAAGCTTTCTTT	CASSPKGVGEAFF
TRBV10-1	TRBJ2-7	many	TRBD2	TGCGCCAGCAGTGTTAGCGGGAGGAATAGTGAGCAGTACTTC	CASSVSGRNSEQYF
TRBV9	TRBJ1-1	few	.	TGTGCCAGCCAGCGGGACGGACTCACTGAAGCTTTCTTT	CASQRDGLTEAFF
TRBV12-3/TRBV12-4	TRBJ2-7	.	.	TGTGCCAGCAGTTTCGGTGACACAACATCCTACGAGCAGTACTTC	CASSFGDTTSYEQYF
TRBV9	TRBJ2-7	.	.	TGTGCCAGCAGCCAAGCCGTTTACGAGCAGTACTTC	CASSQAVYEQYF
TRBV7-9	TRBJ2-2	.	TRBD1	TGTGCCAGCAGCCCTAAGGACAGGGCCGTCAGGGAGCTGTTTTTT	CASSPKDRAVRELFF
TRBV7-9	TRBJ1-5	.	.	TGTGCCAGCAGCTTCATTGGATCTTATCAGCCCCAGCATTTT	CASSFIGSYQPQHF
TRBV20-1	TRBJ1-2	few	TRBD1	TGCAGTGCAAGGACAGGGGGCTTCTATGGCTACACCTTC	CSARTGGFYGYTF
TRBV14	TRBJ2-5	few	.	TGTGCCAGCAGCCAATCACTAGGAAGCGGTCAAGAGACCCAGTACTTC	CASSQSLGSGQETQYF
TRBV9	TRBJ1-3	few	.	TGTGCCAGCAGCGTAGATTACCGAGGCTCTGGAAACACCATATATTTT	CASSVDYRGSGNTIYF
TRBV7-9	TRBJ2-6	.	.	TGTGCCAGCAGCTTAGTTGCCGGACCGTTGGCTTTC	CASSLVAGPLAF
TRBV2	TRBJ1-2	once	TRBD1	TGTGCCAGCAGTCGGAGGGGACAGGGGAACTATGGCTACACCTTC	CASSRRGQGNYGYTF